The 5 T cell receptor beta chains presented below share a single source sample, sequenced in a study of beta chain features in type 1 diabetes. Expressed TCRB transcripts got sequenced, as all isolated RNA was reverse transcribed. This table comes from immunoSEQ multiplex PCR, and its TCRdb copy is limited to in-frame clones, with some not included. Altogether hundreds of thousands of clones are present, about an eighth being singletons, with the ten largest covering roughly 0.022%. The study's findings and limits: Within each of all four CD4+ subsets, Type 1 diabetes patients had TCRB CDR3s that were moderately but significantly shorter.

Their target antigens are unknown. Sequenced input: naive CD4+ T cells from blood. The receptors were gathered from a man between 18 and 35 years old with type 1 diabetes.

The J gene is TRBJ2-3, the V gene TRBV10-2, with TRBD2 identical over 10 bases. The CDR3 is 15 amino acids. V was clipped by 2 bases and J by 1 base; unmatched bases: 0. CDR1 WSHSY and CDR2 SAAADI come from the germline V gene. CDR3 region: CASSEGLAGTDTQYF. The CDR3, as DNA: TGCGCCAGCAGTGAGGGACTAGCGGGCACAGATACGCAGTATTTT.

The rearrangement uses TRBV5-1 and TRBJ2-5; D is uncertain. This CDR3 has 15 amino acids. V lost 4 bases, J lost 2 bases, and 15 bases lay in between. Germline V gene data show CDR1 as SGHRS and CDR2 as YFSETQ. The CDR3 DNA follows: TGCGCCAGCAGCCCCCTCGACCGAGGACAAGAGACCCAGTACTTC. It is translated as CASSPLDRGQETQYF.

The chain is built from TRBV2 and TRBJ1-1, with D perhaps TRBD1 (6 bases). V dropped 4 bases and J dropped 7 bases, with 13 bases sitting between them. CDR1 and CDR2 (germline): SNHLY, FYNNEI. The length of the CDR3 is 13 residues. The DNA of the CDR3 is TGTGCCAGCAGTGGGGGACAAGAACTTGAAGCTTTCTTT. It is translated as CASSGGQELEAFF.

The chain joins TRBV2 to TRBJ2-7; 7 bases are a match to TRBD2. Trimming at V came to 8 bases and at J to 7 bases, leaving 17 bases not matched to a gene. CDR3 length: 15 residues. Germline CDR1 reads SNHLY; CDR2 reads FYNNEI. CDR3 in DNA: TGTGCCAGCTTGAGGGAGGGTGGTAGCCCGGGTGAGCAGTACTTC. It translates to CASLREGGSPGEQYF.

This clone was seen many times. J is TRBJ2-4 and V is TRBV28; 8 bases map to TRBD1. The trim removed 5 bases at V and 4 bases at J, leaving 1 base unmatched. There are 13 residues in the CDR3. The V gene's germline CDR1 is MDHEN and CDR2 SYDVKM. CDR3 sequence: CASSRQGKNIQYF. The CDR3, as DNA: TGTGCCAGCAGTCGACAGGGGAAAAACATTCAGTACTTC.